The rows below give T cell receptor beta chains drawn from one sample of a study of blood T cells in healthy people across ages. From the 5' RACE reads, TCRdb called clonotypes with MiXCR, one entry per CDR3 protein. The table records about 1.7 million distinct CDR3 sequences, 28% of them present only once. The sequenced sample was blood. All receptors derive from a woman aged 25 to 45 in good health. Both conserved end residues are part of each CDR3. The D gene is left open where the match is weak. The size entry is marked missing in some rows and otherwise reads once, few, many or a size class.

v_call	clone_size	j_call	d_call	cdr3_nt	cdr3_aa
TRBV4-3	.	TRBJ2-4	.	TGCTCCAGCAGCCAAGATACAGGATTTTCCAAAAACATTCAGTACTTC	CSSSQDTGFSKNIQYF
TRBV5-1	few	TRBJ2-1	.	TGCGCCAGCAGCTTGTTCAGTACCTACAATGAGCAGTTCTTC	CASSLFSTYNEQFF
TRBV28	.	TRBJ2-7	.	TGTGCCAGCAGTTTAAATCCAGGGGGGCGGGTCCACTACGAGCAGTACTTC	CASSLNPGGRVHYEQYF
TRBV7-2	.	TRBJ2-7	TRBD2	TGTGCCGGCAGTTCGGGGGTGGCTAGCGGGAGTCCCTACGAGCAGTACTTC	CAGSSGVASGSPYEQYF
TRBV6-5	.	TRBJ1-1	.	TGTGCCAGCAGTTACTCGGCCAGGGGTAACACTGAAGCTTTCTTT	CASSYSARGNTEAFF
TRBV20-1	.	TRBJ1-5	.	TGCAGTGCTAAAGGGAGTCTAAATCAGCCCCAGCATTTT	CSAKGSLNQPQHF
TRBV6-5	many	TRBJ2-7	.	TGTGCCAGCAGTATACATTGGGCGTACGAGCAGTACTTC	CASSIHWAYEQYF
TRBV28	few	TRBJ1-5	.	TGTGCCAGCAGCCGGGCCGGGATTCAGCCCCAGCATTTT	CASSRAGIQPQHF
TRBV27	.	TRBJ2-1	.	TGTGCCAGCAGGCAGGGTTGGAATGAGCAGTTCTTC	CASRQGWNEQFF
TRBV20-1	few	TRBJ1-2	TRBD1	TGCAGTGCCGGACAGGATAATGGCTACACCTTC	CSAGQDNGYTF
TRBV18	.	TRBJ1-2	.	TGTGCCAGCTCACCGACGGTAGACGCTAACTATGGCTACACCTTC	CASSPTVDANYGYTF
TRBV12-3/TRBV12-4	many	TRBJ2-7	.	TGTGCCAGCACCAGGGGAGGGAGCTCCTACGAGCAGTACTTC	CASTRGGSSYEQYF
TRBV12-3/TRBV12-4	.	TRBJ2-3	TRBD2	TGTGCCCTCGGGAGCGGGGGCACAGATACGCAGTATTTT	CALGSGGTDTQYF
TRBV2	few	TRBJ1-4	.	TGTGCCAGCAGGAGGGGCGCAGGTGAAAAACTGTTTTTT	CASRRGAGEKLFF
TRBV28	few	TRBJ1-1	.	TGTGCCAGCAGCCCCCTCCTATCCCGGGACACTGAAGCTTTCTTT	CASSPLLSRDTEAFF
TRBV5-1	few	TRBJ2-1	.	TGCGCCAGCAGCTTGGAGGTGGGAGTCGGTTTCAATGAGCAGTTCTTC	CASSLEVGVGFNEQFF
TRBV7-9	many	TRBJ2-5	.	TGTGCCAGCAGCTTAGCTCCTGCGGGGCCGTACCAAGAGACCCAGTACTTC	CASSLAPAGPYQETQYF
TRBV28	.	TRBJ2-5	.	TGTGCCAGCAGTCCGGGAACCCGGGGGAGCCAAGAGACCCAGTACTTC	CASSPGTRGSQETQYF
TRBV2	.	TRBJ1-5	.	TGTGCCAGCAGAGCAGGACAGAGCCAGCCCCAGCATTTT	CASRAGQSQPQHF